This T cell receptor beta chain came from a study of memory CD4+ T cells and cytomegalovirus serostatus. The V gene end was trimmed by 0 bases and the J gene end by 4 bases; junction bases not matched to a gene: 10. CDR1 SGHNT and CDR2 YYREEE come from the germline V gene (reference sequence). The CDR3 extends over 17 amino acids. Method: immunoSEQ multiplex PCR; TCRdb's copy keeps in-frame clones and lacks some. The sample lists under 55,000 clones; roughly three quarters were seen once. Single viable CD3+CD4+CD8-CD45RO+ cells were sorted as the memory CD4+ T cells. The sequenced material came from memory CD4+ T cells from blood. This TCR was recovered from an adult in good health and CMV-seronegative. V and J are TRBV5-4 and TRBJ2-5; the match to TRBD2 covers 9 bases. In DNA form, the CDR3 reads TGTGCCAGCAGCTTGGTTAGCGGGAGTGGGTCGTCAGAGACCCAGTACTTC. Its protein product is CASSLVSGSGSSETQYF. Full variable domain (remainder filled in from reference TRBV5-4 and TRBJ2-5): ETGVTQSPTHLIKTRGQQVTLRCSSQSGHNTVSWYQQALGQGPQFIFQYYREEENGRGNFPPRFSGLQFPNYSSELNVNALELDDSALYLCASSLVSGSGSSETQYFGPGTRLLVL.